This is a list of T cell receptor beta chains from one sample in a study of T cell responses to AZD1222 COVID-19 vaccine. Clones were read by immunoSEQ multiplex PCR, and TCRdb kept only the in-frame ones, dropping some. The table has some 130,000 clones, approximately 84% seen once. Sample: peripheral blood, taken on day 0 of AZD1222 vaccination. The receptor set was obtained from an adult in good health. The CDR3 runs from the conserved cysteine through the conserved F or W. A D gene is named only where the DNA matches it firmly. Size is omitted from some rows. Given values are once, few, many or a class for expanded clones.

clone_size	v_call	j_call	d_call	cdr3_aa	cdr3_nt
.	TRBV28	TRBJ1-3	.	CASSLLEAGLLSGNTIYF	TGTGCCAGCAGTTTATTGGAGGCAGGGCTCCTCTCTGGAAACACCATATATTTT
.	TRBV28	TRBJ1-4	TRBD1	CASSFWTGNEKLFF	TGTGCCAGCAGTTTTTGGACAGGGAATGAAAAACTGTTTTTT
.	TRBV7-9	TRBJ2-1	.	CASSPGGQTSVEQFF	TGTGCCAGCAGCCCTGGAGGACAGACCTCGGTTGAGCAGTTCTTC
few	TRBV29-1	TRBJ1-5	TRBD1	CSAGTESQPQHF	TGCAGCGCGGGGACAGAATCCCAGCCCCAGCATTTT
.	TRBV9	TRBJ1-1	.	CASSERGPGGAEAFF	TGTGCCAGCAGTGAGAGGGGCCCGGGTGGGGCTGAAGCTTTCTTT
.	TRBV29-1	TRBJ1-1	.	CSVALFGARNTEAFF	TGCAGCGTTGCCTTGTTCGGGGCTAGGAACACTGAAGCTTTCTTT
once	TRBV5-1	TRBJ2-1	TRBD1	CASSLVGTEYNEQFF	TGCGCCAGCAGCTTGGTGGGGACAGAATACAATGAGCAGTTCTTC
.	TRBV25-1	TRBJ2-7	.	CASSVGGMGREQYF	TGTGCCAGCAGTGTCGGGGGCATGGGGAGGGAGCAGTACTTC
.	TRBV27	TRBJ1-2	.	CASSPQGLNYGYTF	TGTGCCAGCAGTCCCCAGGGGTTGAACTATGGCTACACCTTC
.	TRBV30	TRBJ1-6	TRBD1	CAWSAQTGFGPLHF	TGTGCCTGGAGTGCTCAGACAGGGTTCGGACCCCTCCACTTT
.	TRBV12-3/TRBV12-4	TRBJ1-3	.	CASSSASGNTIYF	TGTGCCAGCAGTTCTGCCTCTGGAAACACCATATATTTT
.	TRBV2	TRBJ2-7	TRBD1	CASSEEGARYEQYF	TGTGCCAGCAGTGAAGAGGGGGCTCGGTACGAGCAGTACTTC
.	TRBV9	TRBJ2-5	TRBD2	CASSSSGFQRGAVKTQETQYF	TGTGCCAGCAGCTCATCGGGTTTCCAGCGGGGTGCGGTTAAAACCCAAGAGACCCAGTACTTC
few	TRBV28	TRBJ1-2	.	CASSLETGNYGYTF	TGTGCCAGCAGCCTTGAAACAGGCAACTATGGCTACACCTTC
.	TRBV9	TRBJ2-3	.	CASSVWEPDTQYF	TGTGCCAGCAGCGTATGGGAACCAGATACGCAGTATTTT
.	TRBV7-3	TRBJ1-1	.	CASSEDRNTEAFF	TGTGCCAGCAGCGAGGACAGGAACACTGAAGCTTTCTTT
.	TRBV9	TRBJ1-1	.	CASSPDGGRYTEAFF	TGTGCCAGCAGCCCCGATGGGGGTAGGTACACTGAAGCTTTCTTT
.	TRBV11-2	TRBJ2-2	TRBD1	CASSLKQGVPGELFF	TGTGCCAGCAGCTTAAAACAGGGGGTTCCCGGGGAGCTGTTTTTT
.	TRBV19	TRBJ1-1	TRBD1	CASSIWTGGNTEAFF	TGTGCCAGTAGTATCTGGACAGGGGGGAACACTGAAGCTTTCTTT
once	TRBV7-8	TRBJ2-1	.	CASSLASTLGGYNEQFF	TGTGCCAGCAGCTTAGCGAGTACCCTAGGCGGGTACAATGAGCAGTTCTTC
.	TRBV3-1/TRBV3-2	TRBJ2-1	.	CASSPRRGSYNEQFF	TGTGCCAGCAGCCCCCGACGGGGCTCCTACAATGAGCAGTTCTTC
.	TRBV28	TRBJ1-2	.	CASSPPPSYGYTF	TGTGCCAGCAGTCCCCCACCGAGCTATGGCTACACCTTC
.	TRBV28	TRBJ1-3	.	CASSTPTGTGTIYF	TGTGCCAGCAGTACCCCGACAGGAACGGGCACCATATATTTT
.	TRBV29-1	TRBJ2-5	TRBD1	CSVLGQGVQETQYF	TGCAGCGTCCTCGGACAGGGGGTCCAAGAGACCCAGTACTTC
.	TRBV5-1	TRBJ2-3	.	CASSLKSSTDTQYF	TGCGCCAGCAGCTTGAAGTCTAGCACAGATACGCAGTATTTT
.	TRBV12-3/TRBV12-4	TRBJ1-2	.	CASAPSRNYGYTF	TGTGCCAGCGCGCCGTCGCGGAACTATGGCTACACCTTC